This T cell receptor (beta chain) originates from a study of shared clonotypes between healthy human individuals. Adult Caucasians living in Nashville, Tennessee made up all of the donors. Note on this clone: Its antigen is currently unknown.

Several immunoSEQ plates received, in even portions, the genomic DNA of each subset. Produced via immunoSEQ multiplex PCR; TCRdb's table is partial and in-frame only. The profile covers about 2.4 million clones, with approximately 93% appearing a single time and 0.36% taken by the ten largest. General study findings and limits: Sampling included only blood; tissue repertoires likely differ.

The receptor comes from a man younger than 35 in good health. Some clones in this sample may be carry-over from other donors' samples. The specimen was naive CD4+ T cells from PBMCs. Subset in this sample: CD45RA+ positively selected.

DNA of the CDR3: TGTGCCAGCGGGAGGGACAGGGTACTTGAAGCTTTCTTT. It encodes CASGRDRVLEAFF. This chain links TRBV7-2 with TRBJ1-1, with 9 bases fitting TRBD1. The CDR3 loop spans 13 amino acids. Germline V gene sequence: CDR1 SGHTA, CDR2 FQGNSA. Trimming took 8 bases from V and 7 from J; bases not matched to a gene: 8.